The 27 T cell receptor beta chains given below trace back to one sample, sequenced in a study of neurological immune-mediated disorders. Each CDR3 protein gets one entry after TCRdb re-called the 5' RACE reads with MiXCR. The sample consists of 30,000 to 40,000 distinct CDR3 sequences, more than 6.5% of them appearing once. Sequencing used PBMCs. These receptor sequences come from a woman in her thirties or forties in good health.

This clonotype occurred many times. The chain uses TRBV5-4 and TRBJ2-3; D is undetermined. V lost 5 bases to trimming and J lost 10 bases, with 14 bases between them. The CDR3 sequence is 12 residues long. Germline V gives CDR1 SGHNT, CDR2 YYREEE (reference sequence). DNA for the CDR3: TGTGCCAGCAGTTCCCTCGTCACTGCGCAGTATTTT. It encodes CASSSLVTAQYF.

This clonotype was seen many times. J is TRBJ1-1 and V is TRBV19; D possibly corresponds to TRBD1 (5 bases). The CDR3 runs to 14 residues. The germline V gene has CDR1 LNHDA and CDR2 SQIVND (reference sequence). Trimming removed 6 bases from V and 1 base from J, with 12 bases in between. The CDR3 DNA reads as TGTGCCAGTAGCCCGGGACGAGGGAACACTGAAGCTTTCTTT. The encoded protein is CASSPGRGNTEAFF.

This clonotype was seen ten or more times. The J gene is TRBJ2-1, the V gene TRBV6-5, with D unclear. Germline values: CDR1 MNHEY, CDR2 SVGAGI. The CDR3 runs to 11 residues. With 4 bases removed from V and 8 bases from J, the gap between germline ends came to 6 bases. The CDR3 protein is CASSFGYEQFF. The CDR3 DNA sequence: TGTGCCAGCAGTTTCGGATATGAGCAGTTCTTC.

The rearrangement links TRBV12-3 or TRBV12-4 to TRBJ2-3; D assignment may be TRBD1 or TRBD2 (6 bases each). Trimming took off 6 bases at V and 5 bases at J, with 9 bases between the two ends. The CDR3 contains 12 residues. The CDR3 loop reads CASSEGGDTQYF. The CDR3 coding sequence is TGTGCCAGCAGCGAGGGGGGAGATACGCAGTATTTT.

This clonotype was counted at least ten times. J is TRBJ2-1 and V is TRBV27, with TRBD1 matching 10 bases. V trimming: 8 bases; J trimming: 9 bases; junction bases outside the gene matches: 7. Germline V CDR1 and CDR2: MNHEY, SMNVEV (reference sequence). The CDR3 length is 13 residues. CDR3 sequence (DNA): TGTGCCAGCTCCGGGACAGGGGTGAGTGAGCAGTTCTTC. It codes for CASSGTGVSEQFF.

This clonotype was detected ten times or more. This CDR3 is CASGLVPMQYQETQYF. In DNA, the CDR3 is TGTGCTAGTGGTTTGGTACCGATGCAGTACCAAGAGACCCAGTACTTC. J is TRBJ2-5 and V is TRBV12-5; unclear D gene. CDR1 is LGHNT and CDR2 is FRNRAP in the germline V gene. Trimming took off 0 bases at V and 0 bases at J, with 11 bases between the two ends. The CDR3 spans 16 residues.

In its sample, this clonotype was seen many times. The CDR3 DNA sequence: TGCGCCAGCAAGGGGACAGGGACGCAAAAACTGTTTTTT. As protein: CASKGTGTQKLFF. The rearrangement uses TRBV5-1 and TRBJ1-4; 9 bases agree with TRBD1. The CDR3 contains 13 residues. Germline assignment: CDR1 SGHRS and CDR2 YFSETQ. V was pared by 6 bases and J by 9 bases, with 6 bases of the junction left unmatched.

The V call is TRBV28, the J call TRBJ1-5, with D tentatively TRBD1 (5 bases). This CDR3 is built from 17 residues. Germline CDR1 reads MDHEN; CDR2 reads SYDVKM. Trimming took 7 bases from V and 0 from J, leaving 19 bases between them. The CDR3 DNA reads as TGTGCCAGCACCATCTTATCGGGGGTCTATAGCAATCAGCCCCAGCATTTT. It yields the protein CASTILSGVYSNQPQHF.

This clonotype showed up many times. The chain is built from TRBV20-1 and TRBJ1-5; no reliable D call. Germline assignment: CDR1 DFQATT and CDR2 SNEGSKA (reference sequence). The CDR3 has 13 residues. Trimming cost V 5 bases and J 4 bases, with 12 bases left between them. CDR3 sequence reads: CSADGGGNQPQHF. CDR3 in DNA: TGCAGTGCTGACGGAGGAGGAAATCAGCCCCAGCATTTT.

This clonotype was observed at least ten times. In nucleotides, the CDR3 is TGTGCCAGCAGCCCGACAGGGGCCTATGGCTACACCTTC. Protein sequence: CASSPTGAYGYTF. The chain is built from TRBV3-1 and TRBJ1-2, with 8 bases fitting TRBD1. CDR3 length: 13 amino acids. Germline CDR1 LGHDT, CDR2 YNNKEL (reference sequence). The V gene end was trimmed by 4 bases and the J gene end by 4 bases; junction bases not matched to a gene: 2.

This clonotype appeared many times. The V call is TRBV5-6, the J call TRBJ2-7; D assignment may be TRBD1 or TRBD2 (6 bases each). From germline, CDR1 is SGHDT and CDR2 YYEEEE. V gave up 0 bases and J gave up 0 bases, with 13 bases separating them. The CDR3 sequence is 16 residues long. The chain's CDR3 is CASSLEGGRLSYEQYF. CDR3 sequence (DNA): TGTGCCAGCAGCTTGGAGGGGGGACGCCTCTCCTACGAGCAGTACTTC.

This clonotype came up many times. The chain is built from TRBV6-1 and TRBJ1-5, with TRBD1 identical over 7 bases. This CDR3 is built from 13 residues. CDR1 MNHNS and CDR2 SASEGT come from the germline V gene. With V trimmed by 4 bases and J by 4 bases, 1 base remained unmatched. Here the CDR3 reads CASSVQGNQPQHF. CDR3 bases: TGTGCCAGCAGTGTACAGGGGAATCAGCCCCAGCATTTT.

This clonotype was counted at least ten times. CDR3 residues: CASSFSGTGETQYF. CDR3 DNA: TGCGCCAGCAGCTTTAGCGGGACGGGAGAGACCCAGTACTTC. This chain connects TRBV5-1 to TRBJ2-5; 8 positions match TRBD2. J was trimmed by 4 bases and V by 2 bases; bases with no gene match: 4. The CDR3 runs to 14 residues. Looked up from germline, CDR1 is SGHRS and CDR2 is YFSETQ.

This clonotype was seen ten or more times. CDR3 amino acids: CASKPLLLAGGSNTGELFF. Here the CDR3 DNA reads TGTGCCAGTAAACCCCTCCTCCTAGCGGGGGGGTCGAACACCGGGGAGCTGTTTTTT. The V gene is TRBV27, the J gene TRBJ2-2, with 12 positions matching TRBD2. V shed 9 bases, J shed 0 bases, and the junction held 14 bases outside the gene matches. Germline V lookup: CDR1 MNHEY, CDR2 SMNVEV (reference sequence). CDR3 size: 19 residues.

This clonotype was detected many times. The chain joins TRBV6-1 to TRBJ1-5; no firm D call. The CDR3 loop spans 11 amino acids. CDR1 and CDR2 (germline): MNHNS, SASEGT. The V and J ends lost 2 bases and 7 bases respectively, with 3 bases between them. CDR3 protein: CASSEPQPQHF. The CDR3 bases are TGTGCCAGCAGTGAACCCCAGCCCCAGCATTTT.

This clonotype has a count of ten or more. This rearrangement joins TRBV10-3 to TRBJ2-5; 8 bases align to TRBD2. Germline V gene sequence: CDR1 ENHRY, CDR2 SYGVKD. V lost 3 bases to trimming and J lost 5 bases; unmatched junction nucleotides: 8. The CDR3 has 15 amino acids. CDR3 coding DNA: TGTGCCATCAGTGACCCCGGGAGGGCCGGGGAGACCCAGTACTTC. Translated: CAISDPGRAGETQYF.

This clonotype has ten or more counts. The chain uses TRBV12-3 or TRBV12-4 and TRBJ2-1; D is ambiguous. Trimming cost V 1 base and J 9 bases, with 13 bases left between them. CDR3 length: 14 amino acids. CDR3 sequence: CASSLVTSVGEQFF. In DNA form, the CDR3 reads TGTGCCAGCAGTTTAGTAACATCCGTAGGTGAGCAGTTCTTC.

This clonotype has a count of ten or more. The chain carries TRBV10-3 and TRBJ1-5; D remains unclear. Trimming took 2 bases from V and 4 from J, leaving 9 bases between them. The V gene's germline CDR1 is ENHRY and CDR2 SYGVKD. The CDR3 is 14 amino acids. CDR3 DNA: TGTGCCATCAGTGAGGTGGGCAGTAATCAGCCCCAGCATTTT. Its translation: CAISEVGSNQPQHF.

This clonotype was counted ten times or more. The J gene is TRBJ1-5, the V gene TRBV4-1; D remains ambiguous. Germline loops: CDR1 MGHRA, CDR2 YSYEKL. The CDR3 is made up of 15 amino acids. The germline V and J ends were trimmed by 6 bases and 2 bases, with 14 bases remaining between them. The DNA of the CDR3 is TGCGCCAGCAGAGCCGGGATCGGGGGCAATCAGCCCCAGCATTTT. Its translation: CASRAGIGGNQPQHF.

This clonotype was seen many times. The chain joins TRBV28 to TRBJ2-3, with TRBD1 as a possible D gene (5 bases). Germline CDR1 MDHEN, CDR2 SYDVKM. V was trimmed by 2 bases and J by 6 bases, leaving 6 bases between them. The CDR3 contains 12 residues. CDR3 bases: TGTGCCAGCAGTTTAGGGGCGGATACGCAGTATTTT. The encoded protein is CASSLGADTQYF.

This clonotype was recorded at least ten times. The chain combines TRBV11-2 with TRBJ2-1; 12 positions agree with TRBD1. The CDR3 covers 16 residues. The V and J ends lost 1 base and 10 bases, in that order; junction bases with no gene match: 8. Per the germline V gene, CDR1 is SGHAT and CDR2 is FQNNGV. The CDR3 coding sequence is TGTGCCAGCAGCTTAGGGGACAGGGGGCTCGGGTTAGAGCAGTTCTTC. Translated: CASSLGDRGLGLEQFF.

The sample holds many counts of this clonotype. The CDR3 reads CASRSTGPLPSSGANVLTF. The CDR3 DNA reads TGTGCCAGCAGATCGACAGGCCCCCTGCCATCCTCTGGGGCCAACGTCCTGACTTTC. The genes are TRBV7-9 and TRBJ2-6, with D perhaps TRBD1 (6 bases). Deletions cut 6 bases from V and 0 bases from J, with 21 bases between. The CDR3 consists of 19 residues. Germline V gene sequence: CDR1 SEHNR, CDR2 FQNEAQ (reference sequence).

This clonotype was seen repeatedly, ten times or more. The V call is TRBV25-1, the J call TRBJ1-4; D ambiguous. Trimming stripped 4 bases from V and 8 bases from J, with 17 bases between. CDR1 and CDR2 from the germline V gene are MGHDK and SYGVNS. The CDR3 loop spans 15 amino acids. Here the CDR3 DNA reads TGTGCCAGCAGTGGAGCTATAGGAGGAGGGGAAAAACTGTTTTTT. Translating gives CASSGAIGGGEKLFF.

This clonotype was seen many times. The chain joins TRBV28 to TRBJ2-7; 8 positions match TRBD1. The CDR3 loop spans 15 amino acids. V lost 5 bases and J lost 2; bases outside the gene matches: 8. The germline V gene has CDR1 MDHEN and CDR2 SYDVKM. The chain's CDR3 is CASSVRDRQAYEQYF. As DNA, the CDR3 is TGTGCCAGCAGTGTCCGGGACAGGCAGGCCTACGAGCAGTACTTC.

This clonotype was recorded at least ten times. V gene TRBV5-1 combines with J gene TRBJ2-7, with D possibly being TRBD1 (5 bases). Trimming removed 3 bases at V and 3 bases at J, with 16 bases between. CDR3 length equals 15 residues. Germline V gene sequence: CDR1 SGHRS, CDR2 YFSETQ. DNA for the CDR3: TGCGCCAGCAGCTCCCCTAATGGACAAGGCTACGAGCAGTACGTC. It encodes CASSSPNGQGYEQYV.

This clonotype has at least ten counts. This chain's CDR3 is CSARDLELPNEKLFF. The CDR3 coding sequence is TGCAGTGCTAGAGATCTCGAGCTGCCTAATGAAAAACTGTTTTTT. The chain carries TRBV20-1 and TRBJ1-4; D remains unclear. Trimming shortened V by 0 bases and J by 3 bases, and 11 bases separated the two germline ends. The CDR3 consists of 15 residues. CDR1 is DFQATT, CDR2 SNEGSKA, per germline (reference sequence).

This chain links TRBV24-1 with TRBJ2-4; D uncertain. This CDR3 is built from 14 residues. Germline V gene data show CDR1 as KGHDR and CDR2 as SFDVKD. Trimming shortened V by 3 bases and J by 10 bases, and 15 bases separated the two germline ends. CDR3 bases: TGTGCCACCAGTGATAGCTTCGGGCCGGAAATTCAGTACTTC. Its translation is CATSDSFGPEIQYF.